Sequencing of this TCR beta chain was carried out in a study of blood T cell repertoires in COVID-19. Measured with immunoSEQ multiplex PCR; TCRdb has only the in-frame clones, and not every one. The sample comprises around 230,000 clones, around 90% of which are singletons, and 6% to 9% rests with the top ten. CDR3 size: 15 residues. Germline values: CDR1 MDHEN, CDR2 SYDVKM. Trimming stripped 2 bases from V and 4 bases from J, with 14 bases between. Input material: peripheral blood. The clonotype originates from a man between 60 and 75 years old who had recovered from COVID-19. The V gene is TRBV28, the J gene TRBJ1-1; D gene ambiguous. CDR3 coding DNA: TGTGCCAGCAGTTTAAGACTTAGGGCGGGCACTGAAGCTTTCTTT. Translation gives CASSLRLRAGTEAFF.